The rows below give T cell receptor beta chains drawn from one sample of a study of blood T cell repertoires in COVID-19. The assay was immunoSEQ multiplex PCR, and TCRdb's table has in-frame clones only and misses some. The sample has just under 20,000 clones, 85% to 95% seen once; the top ten hold roughly 4.3%. The sequencing input was peripheral blood. The source is a woman between 45 and 65 years old with active COVID-19. CDR3s include the opening cysteine and the closing phenylalanine or tryptophan. A D gene is named only where the DNA matches it firmly. Expanded clones are given a class, and other clones once, few, many or no size at all.

j_gene	abundance	d_gene	v_gene	CDR3nt	CDR3aa
TRBJ2-7	NA	NA	TRBV10-2	TGCGCCAGCAGTGTGGGCAGCTACGAGCAGTACTTC	CASSVGSYEQYF
TRBJ2-1	once	TRBD2	TRBV6-5	TGTGCCAGCGGGAGGGTATATGAGCAGTTCTTC	CASGRVYEQFF
TRBJ1-1	NA	NA	TRBV3-1/TRBV3-2	TGTGCCAGCAGCCAAGACCCTTCGGGGGGCACTGAAGCTTTCTTT	CASSQDPSGGTEAFF
TRBJ2-7	NA	TRBD1	TRBV18	TGTGCCAGCTCACCTCGGACAGGAGGCTACGAGCAGTACTTC	CASSPRTGGYEQYF
TRBJ2-7	NA	NA	TRBV9	TGTGCCAGCCGTAAGGGGCGCGTCTACGAGCAGTACTTC	CASRKGRVYEQYF
TRBJ1-2	NA	TRBD1	TRBV13	TGTGCCAGCAGCTCGGGACAGGTTGGCTACACCTTC	CASSSGQVGYTF
TRBJ2-5	NA	NA	TRBV5-1	TGCGCCAGCAGCTTGGAAGACCCTGGCGGAGAGACCCAGTACTTC	CASSLEDPGGETQYF
TRBJ1-1	NA	NA	TRBV30	TGTGCCTGGAGTGTACGAGGTAACACTGAAGCTTTCTTT	CAWSVRGNTEAFF
TRBJ1-1	once	TRBD1	TRBV5-4	TGTGCCAGCAGCAAGCCCACCGGGACAGGCTCCCTACCTTTCTTT	CASSKPTGTGSLPFF
TRBJ1-1	once	NA	TRBV11-2	TGTGCCAGCAGCTTAGACACCCATAGTACTGAAGCTTTCTTT	CASSLDTHSTEAFF
TRBJ1-2	once	TRBD1	TRBV25-1	TGTGCCAGCAGTGATTGGACAGGCAACTATGGCTACACCTTC	CASSDWTGNYGYTF
TRBJ1-5	NA	TRBD1	TRBV5-1	TGCGCCAGCAGCCCGGACAGGAATCAGCCCCAGCATTTT	CASSPDRNQPQHF
TRBJ2-2	NA	NA	TRBV2	TGTGCCAGCAGTGGTAACAGGGATCGGGGAGCGAACACCGGGGAGCTGTTTTTT	CASSGNRDRGANTGELFF
TRBJ1-1	NA	NA	TRBV7-2	TGTGCCAGCAGCTTATTATCGGGCGGGCAGGAAGCTTTCTTT	CASSLLSGGQEAFF
TRBJ2-2	NA	NA	TRBV28	TGTGCCAGCAGACCTGACAGAAACACCGGGGAGCTGTTTTTT	CASRPDRNTGELFF
TRBJ1-2	NA	NA	TRBV30	TGTGCCTGGAGTGATGCGGCCGTCTATGGCTACACCTTC	CAWSDAAVYGYTF